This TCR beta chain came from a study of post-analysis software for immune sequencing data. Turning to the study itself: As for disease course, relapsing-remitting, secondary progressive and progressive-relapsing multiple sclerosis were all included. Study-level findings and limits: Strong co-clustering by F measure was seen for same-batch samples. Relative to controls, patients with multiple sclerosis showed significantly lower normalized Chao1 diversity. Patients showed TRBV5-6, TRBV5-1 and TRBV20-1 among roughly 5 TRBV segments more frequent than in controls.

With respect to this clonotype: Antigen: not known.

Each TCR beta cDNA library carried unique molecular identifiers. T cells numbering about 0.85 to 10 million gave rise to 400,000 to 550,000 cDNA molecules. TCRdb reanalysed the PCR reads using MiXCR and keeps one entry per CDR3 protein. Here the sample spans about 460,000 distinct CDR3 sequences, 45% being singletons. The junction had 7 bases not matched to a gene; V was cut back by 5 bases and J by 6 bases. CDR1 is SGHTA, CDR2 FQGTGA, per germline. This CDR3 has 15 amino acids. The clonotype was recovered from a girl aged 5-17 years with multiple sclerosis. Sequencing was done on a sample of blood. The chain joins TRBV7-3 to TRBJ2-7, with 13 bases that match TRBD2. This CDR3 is CASSLGTSGIAEQYF. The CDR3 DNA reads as TGTGCCAGCAGCCTTGGGACTAGCGGGATAGCCGAGCAGTACTTC.